The 12 T cell receptor beta chains given below trace back to one sample, sequenced in a study of PD-1 blockade in classical Hodgkin lymphoma. Sequenced by immunoSEQ multiplex PCR; TCRdb stores in-frame clones only, minus some. The sample shows about 32,000 clones, around 81% of them seen only once. Time point reported: cycle 4 day 1 (C4D1), after 5 to 7 weeks of nivolumab. Each patient experienced a relapse that followed autologous stem cell transplantation, and brentuximab vedotin exposure varied. Sample: peripheral blood mononuclear cells (PBMCs), taken before the fourth cycle of nivolumab. These receptors originate from a human donor with classical Hodgkin lymphoma.

This rearrangement joins TRBV29-1 to TRBJ1-3; D remains unclear. The CDR3 totals 13 residues. Germline values: CDR1 SQVTM, CDR2 ANQGSEA. V lost 2 bases to trimming and J lost 0 bases, with 5 bases between them. The CDR3 DNA is TGCAGCGTTGAACAGTTCTCTGGAAACACCATATATTTT. This sequence encodes CSVEQFSGNTIYF. Together with reference TRBV29-1 and TRBJ1-3, the CDR3 gives the full variable domain: SAVISQKPSRDICQRGTSLTIQCQVDSQVTMMFWYRQQPGQSLTLIATANQGSEATYESGFVIDKFPISRPNLTFSTLTVSNMSPEDSSIYLCSVEQFSGNTIYFGEGSWLTVV.

The chain links TRBV5-1 to TRBJ2-7; 8 bases match TRBD1. The CDR3 totals 16 residues. The germline V gene has CDR1 SGHRS and CDR2 YFSETQ. V was clipped by 3 bases and J by 3 bases; unmatched bases: 11. CDR3 residues: CASSSSPGQVLYEQYF. CDR3 in DNA: TGCGCCAGCAGCTCATCACCGGGACAGGTTCTCTACGAGCAGTACTTC.

The chain is built from TRBV19 and TRBJ1-1; 7 bases agree with TRBD1. The CDR3 totals 15 residues. Per the germline V gene, CDR1 is LNHDA and CDR2 is SQIVND (reference sequence). With 5 bases clipped from V and 2 bases from J, the junction kept 8 bases outside the gene matches. CDR3 sequence reads: CASSFYRGGNTEAFF. The CDR3 DNA sequence: TGTGCCAGTAGTTTCTACAGGGGAGGAAACACTGAAGCTTTCTTT.

The V call is TRBV9, the J call TRBJ2-5; TRBD2 is a possible D gene (6 bases). V lost 0 bases, J lost 1 base, and 10 bases lay in between. Germline V gene lookup returns CDR1 SGDLS and CDR2 YYNGEE. The CDR3 consists of 15 residues. The CDR3 region is CASSVDLGGQETQYF. CDR3 in DNA: TGTGCCAGCAGCGTAGACTTGGGGGGCCAAGAGACCCAGTACTTC.

This clone occurred once. This chain links TRBV5-8 with TRBJ2-2, with D uncertain. V dropped 2 bases and J dropped 4 bases, with 12 bases sitting between them. The CDR3 has 15 residues. Germline V lookup: CDR1 SGHTS, CDR2 YDEGEE. The CDR3 region is CASSFGRPGTGELFF. The CDR3 DNA sequence: TGTGCCAGCAGCTTCGGCAGGCCAGGCACCGGGGAGCTGTTTTTT.

This clone was observed a handful of times. This sequence joins TRBV28 and TRBJ2-7; 10 bases match TRBD1. V shed 6 bases, J shed 5 bases, and the junction held 4 bases outside the gene matches. The CDR3 loop spans 13 amino acids. Germline loops: CDR1 MDHEN, CDR2 SYDVKM. The CDR3 here is CASRRQGAHEQYF. The CDR3 coding sequence is TGTGCCAGCAGACGACAGGGGGCCCACGAGCAGTACTTC. The variable domain in full, with the rest retrieved from reference TRBV28 and TRBJ2-7, is DVKVTQSSRYLVKRTGEKVFLECVQDMDHENMFWYRQDPGLGLRLIYFSYDVKMKEKGDIPEGYSVSREKKERFSLILESASTNQTSMYLCASRRQGAHEQYFGPGTRLTVT.

The chain is built from TRBV2 and TRBJ2-6; weak D call: TRBD1 (6 bases). This CDR3 contains 17 residues. The V gene's germline CDR1 is SNHLY and CDR2 FYNNEI. V was clipped by 7 bases and J by 0 bases, with 16 bases between them. The CDR3 spells CASTPNRVRSGANVLTF. The DNA of the CDR3 is TGTGCCAGCACCCCAAACAGGGTACGCTCTGGGGCCAACGTCCTGACTTTC.

The chain joins TRBV19 to TRBJ1-5, with D unclear. From germline, CDR1 is LNHDA and CDR2 SQIVND (reference sequence). The germline V and J ends were trimmed by 4 bases and 6 bases, with 10 bases remaining between them. The CDR3 spans 13 residues. DNA for the CDR3: TGTGCCAGTAGTACGCACCCAAGTCAGCCCCAGCATTTT. It translates to CASSTHPSQPQHF.

V is TRBV5-1 and J is TRBJ2-1, with a tentative D call TRBD1 (5 bases). Germline CDR1 and CDR2: SGHRS and YFSETQ. The germline V and J ends were trimmed by 4 bases and 0 bases, with 11 bases remaining between them. The CDR3 runs to 15 residues. The CDR3 region has the DNA TGCGCCAGCAGCCTGGACACCAGCTCCTACAATGAGCAGTTCTTC. Translating it yields CASSLDTSSYNEQFF.

The V gene is TRBV9, the J gene TRBJ2-7, with 10 bases aligning to TRBD2. The CDR3 has 16 amino acids. The trim removed 0 bases at V and 3 bases at J, leaving 6 bases unmatched. Germline V gene sequence: CDR1 SGDLS, CDR2 YYNGEE. CDR3 loop: CASSVAAGGPLYEQYF. The CDR3 region has the DNA TGTGCCAGCAGCGTAGCAGCGGGAGGGCCACTCTACGAGCAGTACTTC.

In this sample, this clone turned up once. V and J are TRBV5-4 and TRBJ1-1; possible D gene TRBD1, 6 bases. The CDR3 loop spans 14 amino acids. Trimming cost V 4 bases and J 4 bases, with 14 bases left between them. In germline, CDR1 is SGHNT, CDR2 YYREEE (reference sequence). The chain's CDR3 is CASSTGGVGTEAFF. Written as DNA, the CDR3 is TGTGCCAGCAGCACGGGGGGCGTCGGCACTGAAGCTTTCTTT.

The V gene is TRBV28, the J gene TRBJ1-5, with D uncertain. The CDR3 contains 18 residues. CDR1 MDHEN and CDR2 SYDVKM come from the germline V gene. V lost 3 bases and J 2 bases, leaving 20 bases between the germline ends. Here the CDR3 reads CASSFRRRQTRGNQPQHF. CDR3 in DNA: TGTGCCAGCAGTTTTAGGCGGCGTCAAACCCGAGGCAATCAGCCCCAGCATTTT.